This is a list of T cell receptor beta chains from one sample in a study of preoperative IRX-2 immunotherapy in early breast cancer. Libraries were prepared by immunoSEQ multiplex PCR; TCRdb keeps only in-frame clonotypes and omits some of them. This table holds about 23,000 clones, more than 80% found once. The source was tumor tissue, collected after IRX-2 immunotherapy. The origin of the receptors is a human donor with breast cancer. Both conserved end residues are trimmed from each CDR3. The order of the fields is clone size, V gene, CDR3 protein. Rows give clone size only sometimes, using once, few, many, or a class for an expanded clone.

clone size: NA; V gene: TRBV10-1; CDR3 protein: ATRSSGMDEQF
clone size: NA; V gene: TRBV7-8; CDR3 protein: ASSLAAGRRATEQY
clone size: medium-sized; V gene: TRBV27; CDR3 protein: ASSFGSNEQF
clone size: NA; V gene: TRBV10-1; CDR3 protein: ASSAATSGRGDEQF
clone size: few; V gene: TRBV7-9; CDR3 protein: ASSRTNVEAF
clone size: few; V gene: TRBV27; CDR3 protein: ASSSGLADYNEQF
clone size: NA; V gene: TRBV4-2; CDR3 protein: ASSLQGLAGGIKENEQF
clone size: few; V gene: TRBV29-1; CDR3 protein: SVMVLAGALSEQF
clone size: NA; V gene: TRBV14; CDR3 protein: ASSQYRAGRDTGELF
clone size: NA; V gene: TRBV11-2; CDR3 protein: ASNQLDGYEQY
clone size: NA; V gene: TRBV4-1; CDR3 protein: ASSQDPVGEQY
clone size: NA; V gene: TRBV4-1; CDR3 protein: ASSQGLAGGSYEQY
clone size: NA; V gene: TRBV7-9; CDR3 protein: ASSPGLAGWQETQY
clone size: once; V gene: TRBV19; CDR3 protein: ATRDMGRNTEAF
clone size: NA; V gene: TRBV4-1; CDR3 protein: ASSQIQGAGSNQPQH
clone size: NA; V gene: TRBV23-1; CDR3 protein: ASSQSTLGTVYEQY
clone size: few; V gene: TRBV10-2; CDR3 protein: ASSDLGLSTDTQY
clone size: NA; V gene: TRBV27; CDR3 protein: ASSVGGVSYEQY
clone size: NA; V gene: TRBV10-3; CDR3 protein: AVDPGTANTGELF
clone size: NA; V gene: TRBV19; CDR3 protein: ASSLDLGFPPNTQY
clone size: NA; V gene: TRBV7-9; CDR3 protein: ASSPEGRNTEAF
clone size: NA; V gene: TRBV29-1; CDR3 protein: SVDFLGQSTDTQY
clone size: once; V gene: TRBV5-1; CDR3 protein: ASSLSGGASNEQF
clone size: NA; V gene: TRBV2; CDR3 protein: ASSRTGAGELF
clone size: NA; V gene: TRBV6-5; CDR3 protein: ASTGTGVFPEAF
clone size: NA; V gene: TRBV28; CDR3 protein: ASSPSSGEKAKNIQY
clone size: NA; V gene: TRBV6-5; CDR3 protein: ASSSPSGTGPNEQY
clone size: NA; V gene: TRBV7-9; CDR3 protein: ASSLLGQNTDTQY
clone size: NA; V gene: TRBV11-2; CDR3 protein: ASTPTSHNEKLF
clone size: NA; V gene: TRBV28; CDR3 protein: ASSPLAGKETQY
clone size: NA; V gene: TRBV19; CDR3 protein: ASSIAQNSYEQY
clone size: once; V gene: TRBV5-1; CDR3 protein: ASSWRDRGHGNTEAF
clone size: NA; V gene: TRBV16; CDR3 protein: ASSPRLNTGELF
clone size: NA; V gene: TRBV30; CDR3 protein: AWTRGLAGGQMDQY
clone size: NA; V gene: TRBV11-2; CDR3 protein: ASSLGQGKKLF
clone size: NA; V gene: TRBV6-5; CDR3 protein: ASSYGGGLDEQY
clone size: once; V gene: TRBV7-9; CDR3 protein: ASSLSRGGSYNEQF
clone size: NA; V gene: TRBV5-1; CDR3 protein: ASSRGEGSNEKLF
clone size: once; V gene: TRBV14; CDR3 protein: ASNQPPGSGGYT
clone size: NA; V gene: TRBV27; CDR3 protein: ASSRLGNQPQH
clone size: NA; V gene: TRBV7-2; CDR3 protein: ASSSRTDTGELF